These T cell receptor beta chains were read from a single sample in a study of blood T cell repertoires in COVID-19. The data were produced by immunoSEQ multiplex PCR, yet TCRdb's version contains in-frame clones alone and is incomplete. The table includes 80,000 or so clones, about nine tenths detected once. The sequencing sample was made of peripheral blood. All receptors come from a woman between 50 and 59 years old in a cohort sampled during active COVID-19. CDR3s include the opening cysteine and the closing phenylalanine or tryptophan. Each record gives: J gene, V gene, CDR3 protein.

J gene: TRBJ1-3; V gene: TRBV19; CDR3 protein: CASRKGGSGNTIYF
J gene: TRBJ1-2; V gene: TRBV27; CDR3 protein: CASSLSMGQGYGYTF
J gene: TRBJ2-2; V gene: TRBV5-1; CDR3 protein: CASSRNVAGGTGELFF
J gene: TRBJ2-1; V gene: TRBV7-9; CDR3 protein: CASSLDGYNEQFF
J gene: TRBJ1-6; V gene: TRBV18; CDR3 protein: CASSPTGYNSPLHF
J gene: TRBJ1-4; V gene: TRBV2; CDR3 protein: CASRRGSTNEKLFF
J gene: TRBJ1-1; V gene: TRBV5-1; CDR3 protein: CASSSNTGTGPNTEAFF
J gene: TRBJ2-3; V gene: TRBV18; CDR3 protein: CASSPALVAGNTDTQYF
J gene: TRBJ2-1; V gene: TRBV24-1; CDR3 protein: CATSDPTLADEQFF
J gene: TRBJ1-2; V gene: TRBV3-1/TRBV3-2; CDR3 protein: CASSQGQGFDGYTF
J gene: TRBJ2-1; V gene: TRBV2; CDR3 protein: CASGGLVSYNEQFF
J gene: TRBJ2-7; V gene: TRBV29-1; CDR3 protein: CSVCRTGGSYEQYF
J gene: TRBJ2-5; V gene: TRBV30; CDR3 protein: CAWSVTRETQYF
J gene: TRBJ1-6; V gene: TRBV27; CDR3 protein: CASSLLAEGNSPLHF
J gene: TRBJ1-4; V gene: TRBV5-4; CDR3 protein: CASSTGEGNEKLFF
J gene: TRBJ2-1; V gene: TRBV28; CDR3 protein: CASSLGREPYNEQFF
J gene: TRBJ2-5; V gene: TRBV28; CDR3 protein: CASSLGTSGMETQYF
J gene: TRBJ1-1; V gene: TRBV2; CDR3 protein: CASRFGAVANTEAFF
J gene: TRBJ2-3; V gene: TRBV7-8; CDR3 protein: CASSFASGGAVTDTQYF
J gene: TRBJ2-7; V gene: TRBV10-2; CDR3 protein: CASSDSGLIYEQYF
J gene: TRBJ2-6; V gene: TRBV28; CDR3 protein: CASQTGPLAGANVLTF
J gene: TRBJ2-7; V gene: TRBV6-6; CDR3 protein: CASSLGGRGVEQYF
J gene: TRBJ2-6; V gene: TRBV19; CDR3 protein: CASSKGASGANVLTF
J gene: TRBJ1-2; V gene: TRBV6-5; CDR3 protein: CASSYQAQKNYGYTF
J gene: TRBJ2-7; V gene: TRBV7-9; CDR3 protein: CASSHGGSNYEQYF
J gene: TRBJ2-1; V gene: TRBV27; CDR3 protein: CASSYRGSSEQFF
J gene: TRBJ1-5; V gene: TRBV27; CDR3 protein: CASSPTGGSMPQHF
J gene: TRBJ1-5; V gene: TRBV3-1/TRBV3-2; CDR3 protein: CASSWGRNQPQHF
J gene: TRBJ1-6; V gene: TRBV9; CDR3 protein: CASSTGTGEWSPLHF
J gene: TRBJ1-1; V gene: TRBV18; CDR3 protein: CASSPGQREAFF
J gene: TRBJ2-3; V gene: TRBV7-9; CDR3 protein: CASSPDRGQTDTQYF
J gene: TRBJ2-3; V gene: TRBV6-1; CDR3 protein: CASSEVSGSWNTQYF